This TCR beta chain was retrieved from a study of blood T cell repertoires in COVID-19. For the study at large: Whether acute or convalescent, the COVID-19 samples came from the United States, Italy and Spain. T cells, B-cell-depleted T cells, or PBMCs supplied cDNA or gDNA.

V shed 7 bases and J 2 bases; nucleotides not matched to a gene: 5. The CDR3 covers 15 residues. From germline, CDR1 is MNHEY and CDR2 SVGEGT. In the study's own analysis: Amplifying reference gene primers gave estimates of nucleated cell counts. This table comes from immunoSEQ multiplex PCR, and its TCRdb copy is limited to in-frame clones, with some not included. The DNA was the basis for D and trimming; V, J and clone size are from that table. Of some 74,000 clones detected, 80% to 90% appear once; the ten largest clones hold approximately 5%. This receptor was taken from a woman aged 80 or older with active or convalescent COVID-19. Material for sequencing was peripheral blood. The chain combines TRBV6-2 or TRBV6-3 with TRBJ2-5, with TRBD2 matching 12 bases. In DNA, the CDR3 is TGTGCCAGCACCCCCGGACTAGCGGGACAAGAGACCCAGTACTTC. Protein product: CASTPGLAGQETQYF.